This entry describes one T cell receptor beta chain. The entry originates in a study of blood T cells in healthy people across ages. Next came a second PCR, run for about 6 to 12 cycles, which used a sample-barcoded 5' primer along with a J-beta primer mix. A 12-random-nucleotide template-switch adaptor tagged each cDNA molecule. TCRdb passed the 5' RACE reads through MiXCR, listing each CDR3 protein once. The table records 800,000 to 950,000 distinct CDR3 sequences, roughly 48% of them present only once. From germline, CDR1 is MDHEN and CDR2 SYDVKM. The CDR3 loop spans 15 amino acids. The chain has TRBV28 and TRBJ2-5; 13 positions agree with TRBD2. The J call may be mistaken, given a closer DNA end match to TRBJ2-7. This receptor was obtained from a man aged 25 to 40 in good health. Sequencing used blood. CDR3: CASSSGLAGSNEQYF. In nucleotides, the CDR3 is TGTGCCAGCAGTTCGGGACTAGCGGGGTCCAACGAGCAGTACTTC.